This passage covers 20 T cell receptor beta chains from one sample sequenced in a study of response to subunit inactivated influenza vaccine. TCRdb itself ran the RT-PCR reads through MiXCR, one entry per CDR3 protein. The sample lists 650,000 to 800,000 distinct CDR3 sequences; more than 11% were seen once. The source material was PBMCs from blood, sampled roughly 15 days before vaccination. Every receptor here comes from a man aged 45 to 65 who received an inactivated influenza vaccine.

The CDR3 is CASSPFSGGQETQYF. CDR3 sequence (DNA): TGTGCCAGCAGCCCATTTAGCGGGGGGCAAGAGACCCAGTACTTC. The rearrangement links TRBV7-2 to TRBJ2-5; 10 bases match TRBD2. Germline V lookup: CDR1 SGHTA, CDR2 FQGNSA. V lost 5 bases and J lost 2; bases outside the gene matches: 5. This CDR3 spans 15 amino acids.

This clonotype was picked up a small number of times. This rearrangement joins TRBV12-3 or TRBV12-4 to TRBJ2-5, with a possible D match to TRBD2 (6 bases). V gave up 6 bases and J gave up 7 bases, with 18 bases separating them. This CDR3 is 14 amino acids long. The chain's CDR3 is CASRPAGGSGTQYF. CDR3 DNA sequence: TGTGCCAGCAGACCGGCCGGGGGATCTGGGACCCAGTACTTC.

The chain has TRBV5-1 and TRBJ1-1, with 11 bases that match TRBD1. The CDR3 length is 13 residues. From germline, CDR1 is SGHRS and CDR2 YFSETQ. V lost 0 bases, J lost 14 bases, and 6 bases stayed unmatched. The chain's CDR3 is CASSLELGQGGFF. The CDR3 nucleotides are TGCGCCAGCAGCTTGGAATTGGGACAGGGGGGATTCTTT.

A few counts support this clonotype. The chain couples TRBV30 to TRBJ2-7, with D possibly being TRBD1 (6 bases). Germline-derived CDR1 and CDR2 are GTSNPN and SVGIG (reference sequence). The length of the CDR3 is 12 residues. V dropped 4 bases and J dropped 5 bases, with 12 bases sitting between them. The CDR3 DNA sequence: TGTGCCTGGACCTACAGGGCCCACGAGCAGTACTTC. Its protein product is CAWTYRAHEQYF.

This chain connects TRBV6-2 or TRBV6-3 to TRBJ2-1, with D hard to call. Germline CDR1 and CDR2: MNHEY and SVGEGT. The V gene lost 2 bases and the J gene lost 5 bases, with 10 bases spanning the gap. The CDR3 is 14 amino acids. The CDR3 DNA follows: TGTGCCAGCAGTTACGGCCTGCCAAACAATGAGCAGTTCTTC. Translated: CASSYGLPNNEQFF.

CDR3 sequence reads: CASSTGAAASGNTIYF. The CDR3 DNA reads TGCGCCAGCAGCACCGGGGCGGCAGCCTCTGGAAACACCATATATTTT. The chain uses TRBV5-1 and TRBJ1-3, with a possible D match to TRBD1 (5 bases). The V gene's germline CDR1 is SGHRS and CDR2 YFSETQ. The CDR3 contains 16 residues. Trimming left V 4 bases short and J 0 bases short, with 14 bases between.

The CDR3: CASSAGEAGYTF. The CDR3 DNA reads TGCGCCAGCAGCGCGGGGGAGGCTGGCTACACCTTC. This chain links TRBV5-1 with TRBJ1-2, with TRBD1 as a possible D gene (5 bases). Trimming removed 4 bases from V and 7 bases from J, with 11 bases in between. The CDR3 loop spans 12 amino acids. Germline values: CDR1 SGHRS, CDR2 YFSETQ. The full variable domain, its missing parts supplied by reference TRBV5-1 and TRBJ1-2, is KAGVTQTPRYLIKTRGQQVTLSCSPISGHRSVSWYQQTPGQGLQFLFEYFSETQRNKGNFPGRFSGRQFSNSRSEMNVSTLELGDSALYLCASSAGEAGYTFGSGTRLTVV.

This clonotype was observed a handful of times. The chain combines TRBV29-1 with TRBJ2-3; D is uncertain. The CDR3 is 16 residues long. V was pared by 7 bases and J by 0 bases, with 20 bases between. CDR1 SQVTM and CDR2 ANQGSEA come from the germline V gene. CDR3 loop: CSAGDPFQTSTDTQYF. The CDR3, as DNA: TGCAGCGCTGGAGACCCGTTCCAGACTAGCACAGATACGCAGTATTTT.

The chain carries TRBV6-5 and TRBJ2-7; no clear D. From germline, CDR1 is MNHEY and CDR2 SVGAGI. Trimming removed 5 bases at V and 2 bases at J, with 13 bases between. CDR3 length: 14 residues. CDR3 loop: CASSVVDRTYEQYF. DNA of the CDR3: TGTGCCAGCAGTGTAGTCGACCGAACCTACGAGCAGTACTTC.

There are many counts of this clonotype. This chain links TRBV24-1 with TRBJ2-5; a possible D gene is TRBD2 (6 bases). Trimming removed 5 bases from V and 5 bases from J, with 11 bases in between. The CDR3 loop spans 13 amino acids. The germline V gene has CDR1 KGHDR and CDR2 SFDVKD. CDR3 DNA sequence: TGTGCCACCAGTGGCGGAGGAGGGGAGACCCAGTACTTC. Encoded protein: CATSGGGGETQYF.

At least ten counts were recorded for this clonotype. In nucleotides, the CDR3 is TGTGCCAGCAGTTTTTCACAGGGGTTTCTCTCCTACGAGCAGTACTTC. It codes for CASSFSQGFLSYEQYF. This chain connects TRBV12-3 or TRBV12-4 to TRBJ2-7, with TRBD1 matching over 7 bases. J lost 0 bases, V lost 3 bases, and 8 bases had no gene match. This CDR3 contains 16 residues.

This clonotype was observed a few times. The chain is built from TRBV7-6 and TRBJ2-3; D is possibly TRBD1 (5 bases). This CDR3 spans 13 amino acids. Per germline, CDR1 SGHVS and CDR2 FNYEAQ. V was clipped by 5 bases and J by 7 bases, with 13 bases between them. CDR3 DNA sequence: TGTGCCAGCAGCCTCGTCGGACATAATACGCAGTATTTT. Translated, it gives CASSLVGHNTQYF.

This clonotype has a handful of counts. The chain couples TRBV20-1 to TRBJ2-1; 7 bases fit TRBD2. Germline-derived CDR1 and CDR2 are DFQATT and SNEGSKA (reference sequence). Trimming at V came to 6 bases and at J to 3 bases, leaving 11 bases not matched to a gene. The CDR3 runs 15 residues. Here the CDR3 DNA reads TGCAGTGCCGCCTTTCGTTCGGGGGGCTACAATGAGCAGTTCTTC. Translated, it gives CSAAFRSGGYNEQFF.

V and J are TRBV5-6 and TRBJ2-1, with D possibly being TRBD1 or TRBD2 (6 bases each). The CDR3 is 16 residues long. From germline, CDR1 is SGHDT and CDR2 YYEEEE. The V and J ends lost 6 bases and 7 bases respectively, with 23 bases between them. The DNA for the CDR3 is TGTGCCAGCACCCTCGTCAGGGGAGCCCGGGGGAATGAGCAGTTCTTC. Translated: CASTLVRGARGNEQFF.

This clonotype was seen a handful of times. The V and J genes are TRBV27 and TRBJ1-1, with D unresolved. In germline, CDR1 is MNHEY, CDR2 SMNVEV (reference sequence). The CDR3 length is 13 residues. The V end was cut by 7 bases, the J end by 2 bases, with 11 bases between. The CDR3 sequence is CASKIGPNTEAFF. The CDR3 nucleotides are TGTGCCAGCAAAATCGGACCTAACACTGAAGCTTTCTTT.

This chain connects TRBV7-9 to TRBJ2-5; TRBD2 might be the D (6 bases). In germline, CDR1 is SEHNR, CDR2 FQNEAQ (reference sequence). This CDR3 has 13 amino acids. V gave up 5 bases and J gave up 5 bases, with 12 bases separating them. In DNA form, the CDR3 reads TGTGCCAGCAGCAATTCGGGGGTCGAGACCCAGTACTTC. Amino acids: CASSNSGVETQYF.

The chain recombines TRBV13 with TRBJ2-7; 9 bases map to TRBD2. CDR1 PRHDT and CDR2 FYEKMQ come from the germline V gene (reference sequence). The CDR3 sequence is 18 residues long. With V trimmed by 0 bases and J by 2 bases, 11 bases remained unmatched. CDR3 amino acids: CASSLGLLAGARPYEQYF. In DNA, the CDR3 is TGTGCCAGCAGCTTAGGACTATTAGCGGGAGCACGGCCCTACGAGCAGTACTTC.

This clonotype was recorded at least ten times. This chain links TRBV9 with TRBJ2-1, with 14 bases lining up with TRBD2. CDR1 and CDR2 (germline): SGDLS, YYNGEE. V was clipped by 3 bases and J by 7 bases; unmatched bases: 6. The CDR3 runs 16 residues. The CDR3, as DNA: TGTGCCAGCAGCGCCCGGACTAGCGGGAGGTCAAATGAGCAGTTCTTC. Its translation: CASSARTSGRSNEQFF.

This clonotype came up a few times. The chain joins TRBV27 to TRBJ2-7, with TRBD2 identical over 7 bases. The germline CDR1 and CDR2 sequences are MNHEY and SMNVEV (reference sequence). The V and J ends lost 3 bases and 5 bases, in that order; junction bases with no gene match: 4. The CDR3 is made up of 13 amino acids. The CDR3 sequence is CASSLGLADEQYF. The CDR3 nucleotides are TGTGCCAGCAGTTTGGGGCTAGCGGACGAGCAGTACTTC.

The V and J genes are TRBV25-1 and TRBJ1-1, with 7 bases that match TRBD1. Trimming removed 4 bases from V and 2 bases from J; junction bases left unmatched: 4. CDR3 length: 14 amino acids. Looked up from germline, CDR1 is MGHDK and CDR2 is SYGVNS. This chain's CDR3 is CASSGDRRNTEAFF. The CDR3 nucleotides read TGTGCCAGCAGTGGGGACAGACGCAACACTGAAGCTTTCTTT.